This entry describes one T cell receptor beta chain. Its antigen is not known. Generated by immunoSEQ multiplex PCR, the TCRdb table keeps only in-frame clones and is missing some. The sample consists of around 120,000 clones, 85% to 95% of them appearing once. The germline gives CDR1 MNHEY, CDR2 SMNVEV (reference sequence). Trimming cost V 4 bases and J 8 bases, with 26 bases left between them. The CDR3 totals 17 residues. The data derive from a study of T cell responses to AZD1222 COVID-19 vaccine. Findings and caveats of the study: A rise in Spike-specific TCR breadth and depth followed two AZD1222 doses.

The sample here was peripheral blood, taken on day 0 of AZD1222 vaccination. The TCR was taken from an adult in good health. The gene calls are TRBV27 and TRBJ1-1; perhaps TRBD1 as D (5 bases). In DNA form, the CDR3 reads TGTGCCAGCAGTTCGTCGGACCTTTCGAAGGGGAATTGGGAAGCTTTCTTT. It codes for CASSSSDLSKGNWEAFF.